Here is one TCR beta chain with its context. This clone was picked up one time. This clone's antigen is unknown. No much larger clonotype is one base removed from it; base qualities were not supplied. The data originate from a study of blood T cell repertoires in COVID-19 (dated by TCRdb to 2018 to 2021). About the investigation overall: Collaborator samples came from the United States, Italy and Spain and covered acute and convalescent phases of COVID-19. Deeply sampled blood TCRbeta repertoires from subjects exposed to, actively infected with, or recovered from COVID-19 were included in the dataset. The prospective study material was composed of cDNA or gDNA derived from T cells, B-cell-depleted T cells, or PBMCs. Nearly every sample came with metadata listing a de-identified subject ID, COVID-19 status, age in years and sex. The repertoires were released in a freely available public database meant as a resource for research on the immune response to SARS-CoV-2. Where available, HLA class I and class II types were obtained from metadata supplied by the sample provider rather than from assay-based typing. The samples were drawn from two sources: the first 160 participants of the ongoing ImmuneRACE study, and 1,000 to 1,500 subjects contributed by 6 global collaborators.

TCRbeta CDR3 regions were amplified from genomic DNA by means of the immunoSEQ Assay, a bias-controlled multiplex PCR. The study's own analysis went as follows. The number of nucleated cells in each sample was estimated from the amplification of reference gene primers within the assay. To quantify the absolute abundance of each unique TCRbeta CDR3 rearrangement, sequence reads were collapsed and filtered. For each sample, productive Simpson clonality was calculated by taking the square root of Simpson's diversity index across productive rearrangements. TCRdb provides this immuneACCESS table in a form limited to in-frame rearrangements. Some clones are lacking; in checked studies, under half of them reflect an unresolved V gene, and why the rest are absent is not known. V and J calls and clone size are copied from that table; D and trimming were computed from the DNA. The sample table contains 70,000 to 85,000 clones; only one count was recorded for around 80% of them. Together, the top ten hold 21% of the sample.

The collaborating institutions used their own protocols to collect whole blood in K2EDTA tubes. For TCRbeta analysis, collaborators shipped samples in one of three forms: frozen whole blood, isolated PBMCs, or DNA extracted from either of those sample types. Overall results and qualifications from the work: The amount of clinical and demographic metadata varied by source and participant and was provided uncurated.

The CDR3 runs 16 residues from the cysteine to the phenylalanine. Of all the DNA, just the CDR3 is kept, 48 bases in frame from base 1. In the germline V gene, CDR1 corresponds to MDHEN and CDR2 to SYDVKM. For this chain, trimming is 1 base at the V end and 8 bases at the J end, and the number of junction bases without a gene match is 10. This clonotype was sampled from a human donor in a cohort sampled during active COVID-19. Sequenced material: peripheral blood. The chain is assembled from TRBV28 and TRBJ2-1, with 8 bases aligning to TRBD2. CDR3 loop: CASSLSGGGRLDEQFF. The sequenced DNA is TGTGCCAGCAGTTTATCGGGCGGGGGGAGGTTGGATGAGCAGTTCTTC.